This TCR beta chain was recovered during a study of blood T cell repertoires in COVID-19. Study-level background: Material from acute and convalescent COVID-19 was sourced from the United States, Italy and Spain.

Donors were grouped by their self-reported clinical history. Two negative PCRs, clearance, or symptom resolution were required of recovered Cohort 3 donors. Here immunoSEQ multiplex PCR was the method, and the copy in TCRdb shows in-frame clones only, minus some. The table records about 300,000 clones, 87% of them present only once. The material sequenced was PBMCs or T cells enriched from blood (not recorded which). The receptor's source is a woman in her thirties who had recovered from COVID-19.

The CDR3 bases are TGTGCCAGCAGCGTAGCGGGGGGACAGGCCTACGAGCAGTACTTC. This encodes CASSVAGGQAYEQYF. V is TRBV9 and J is TRBJ2-7; tentatively, D is TRBD1 (8 bases). The CDR3 loop spans 15 amino acids. Trimming removed 0 bases at V and 2 bases at J, with 12 bases between. The germline V gene has CDR1 SGDLS and CDR2 YYNGEE.